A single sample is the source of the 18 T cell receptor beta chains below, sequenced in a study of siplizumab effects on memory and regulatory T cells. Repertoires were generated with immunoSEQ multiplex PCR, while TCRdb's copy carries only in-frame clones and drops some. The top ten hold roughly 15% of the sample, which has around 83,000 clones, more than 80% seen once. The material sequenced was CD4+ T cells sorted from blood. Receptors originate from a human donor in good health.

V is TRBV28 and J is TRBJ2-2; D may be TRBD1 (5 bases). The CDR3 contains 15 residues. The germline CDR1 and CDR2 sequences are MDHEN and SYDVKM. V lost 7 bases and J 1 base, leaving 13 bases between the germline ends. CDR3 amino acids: CASTPRRGNTGELFF. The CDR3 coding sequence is TGTGCCAGCACCCCCCGAAGGGGGAACACCGGGGAGCTGTTTTTT.

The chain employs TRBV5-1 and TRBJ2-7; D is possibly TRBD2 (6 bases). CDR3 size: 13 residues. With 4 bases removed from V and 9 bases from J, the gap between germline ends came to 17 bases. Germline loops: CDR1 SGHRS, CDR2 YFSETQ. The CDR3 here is CASSPAGTNRQYF. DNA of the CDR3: TGCGCCAGCAGCCCCGCGGGGACCAATAGGCAGTACTTC.

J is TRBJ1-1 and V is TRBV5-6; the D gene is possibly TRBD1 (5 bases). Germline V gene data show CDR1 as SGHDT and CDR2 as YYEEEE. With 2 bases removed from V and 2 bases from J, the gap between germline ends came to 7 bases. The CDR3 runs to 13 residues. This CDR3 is CASSFGGNTEAFF. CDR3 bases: TGTGCCAGCAGCTTCGGGGGAAACACTGAAGCTTTCTTT.

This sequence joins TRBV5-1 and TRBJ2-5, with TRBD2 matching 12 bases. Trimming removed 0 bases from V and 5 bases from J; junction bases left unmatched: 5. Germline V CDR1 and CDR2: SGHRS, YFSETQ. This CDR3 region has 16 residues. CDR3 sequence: CASSLARLAGAETQYF. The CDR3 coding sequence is TGCGCCAGCAGCTTGGCAAGACTAGCGGGAGCGGAGACCCAGTACTTC.

The CDR3 spells CASSLESVSYNEQFF. CDR3 nucleotides: TGCGCCAGCAGCTTGGAAAGCGTCTCCTACAATGAGCAGTTCTTC. V is TRBV5-1 and J is TRBJ2-1; D gene unclear. Per the germline V gene, CDR1 is SGHRS and CDR2 is YFSETQ. Trimming shortened V by 0 bases and J by 0 bases, and 7 bases separated the two germline ends. The CDR3 spans 15 residues.

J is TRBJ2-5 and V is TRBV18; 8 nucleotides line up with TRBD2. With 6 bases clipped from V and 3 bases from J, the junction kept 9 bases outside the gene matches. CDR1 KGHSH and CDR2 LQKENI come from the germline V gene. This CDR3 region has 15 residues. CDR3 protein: CASSPASGLKETQYF. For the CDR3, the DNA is TGTGCCAGCTCCCCCGCTAGCGGGCTTAAAGAGACCCAGTACTTC.

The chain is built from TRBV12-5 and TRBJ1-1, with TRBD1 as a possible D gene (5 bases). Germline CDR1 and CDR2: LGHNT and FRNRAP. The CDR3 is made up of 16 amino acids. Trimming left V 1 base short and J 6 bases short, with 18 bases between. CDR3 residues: CASGLGGNWVAPEAFF. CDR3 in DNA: TGTGCTAGTGGTTTGGGGGGGAACTGGGTTGCCCCTGAAGCTTTCTTT.

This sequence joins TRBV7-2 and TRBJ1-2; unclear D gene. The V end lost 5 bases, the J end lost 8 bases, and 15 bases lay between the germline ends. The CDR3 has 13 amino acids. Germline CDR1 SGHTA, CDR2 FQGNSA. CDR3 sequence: CASSQTPQRGYTF. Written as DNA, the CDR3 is TGTGCCAGCAGCCAAACCCCACAGAGAGGCTACACCTTC. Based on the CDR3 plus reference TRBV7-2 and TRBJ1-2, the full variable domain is GAGVSQSPSNKVTEKGKDVELRCDPISGHTALYWYRQSLGQGLEFLIYFQGNSAPDKSGLPSDRFSAERTGGSVSTLTIQRTQQEDSAVYLCASSQTPQRGYTFGSGTRLTVV.

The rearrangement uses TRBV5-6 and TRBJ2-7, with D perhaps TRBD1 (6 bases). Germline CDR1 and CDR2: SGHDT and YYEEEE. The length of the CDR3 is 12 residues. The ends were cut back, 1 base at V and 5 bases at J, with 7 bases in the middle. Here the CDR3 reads CASSLTGHEQYF. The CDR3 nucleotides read TGTGCCAGCAGCTTGACAGGGCACGAGCAGTACTTC.

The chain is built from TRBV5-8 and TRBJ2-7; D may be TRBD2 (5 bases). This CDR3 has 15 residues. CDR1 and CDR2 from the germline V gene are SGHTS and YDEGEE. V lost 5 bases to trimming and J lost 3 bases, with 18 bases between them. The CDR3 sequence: CASRPTSGIYYEQYF. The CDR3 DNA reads TGTGCCAGCAGGCCAACCTCCGGGATCTACTACGAGCAGTACTTC. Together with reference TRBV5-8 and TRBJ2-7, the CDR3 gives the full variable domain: EAGVTQSPTHLIKTRGQQATLRCSPISGHTSVYWYQQALGLGLQFLLWYDEGEERNRGNFPPRFSGRQFPNYSSELNVNALELEDSALYLCASRPTSGIYYEQYFGPGTRLTVT.

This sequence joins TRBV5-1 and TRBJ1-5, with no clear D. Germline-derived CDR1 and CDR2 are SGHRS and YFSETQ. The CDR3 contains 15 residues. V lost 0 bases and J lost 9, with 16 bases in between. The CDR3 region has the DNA TGCGCCAGCAGCTTGGGGCAGGCCGGGTTTTGGCCCCAGCATTTT. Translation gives CASSLGQAGFWPQHF.

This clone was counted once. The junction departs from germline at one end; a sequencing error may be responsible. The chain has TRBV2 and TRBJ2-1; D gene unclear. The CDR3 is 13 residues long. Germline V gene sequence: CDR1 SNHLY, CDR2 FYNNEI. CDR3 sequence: CASSVLSDNEQFF. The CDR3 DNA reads TGTGCCAGCAGTGTGCTCTCCGACAATGAGCAGTTCTTC.

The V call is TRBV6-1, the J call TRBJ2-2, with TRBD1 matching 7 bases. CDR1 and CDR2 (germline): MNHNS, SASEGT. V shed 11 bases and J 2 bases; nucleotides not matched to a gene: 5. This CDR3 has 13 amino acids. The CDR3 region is CARRDSNTGELFF. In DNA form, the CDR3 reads TGTGCCCGCCGGGACAGTAACACCGGGGAGCTGTTTTTT.

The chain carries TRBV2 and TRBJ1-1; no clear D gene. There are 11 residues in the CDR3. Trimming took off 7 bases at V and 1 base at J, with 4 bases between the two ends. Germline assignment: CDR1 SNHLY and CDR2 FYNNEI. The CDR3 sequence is CASTGNTEAFF. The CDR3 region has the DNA TGTGCCAGCACAGGGAACACTGAAGCTTTCTTT.

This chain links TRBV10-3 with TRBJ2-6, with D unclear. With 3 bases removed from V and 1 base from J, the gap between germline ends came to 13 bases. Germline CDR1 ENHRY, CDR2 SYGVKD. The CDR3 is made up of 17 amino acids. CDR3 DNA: TGTGCCATCAGTGATAACACCCCTGGGTCTGGGGCCAACGTCCTGACTTTC. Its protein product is CAISDNTPGSGANVLTF.

The CDR3 loop reads CASRTPLRSSYNEQFF. The CDR3 DNA follows: TGTGCCAGCAGGACCCCCTTACGGAGCTCCTACAATGAGCAGTTCTTC. The chain carries TRBV27 and TRBJ2-1; D gene uncertain. Germline CDR1 is MNHEY and CDR2 is SMNVEV (reference sequence). The CDR3 has 16 residues. V shed 6 bases and J shed 0 bases, with 15 bases lying between them.

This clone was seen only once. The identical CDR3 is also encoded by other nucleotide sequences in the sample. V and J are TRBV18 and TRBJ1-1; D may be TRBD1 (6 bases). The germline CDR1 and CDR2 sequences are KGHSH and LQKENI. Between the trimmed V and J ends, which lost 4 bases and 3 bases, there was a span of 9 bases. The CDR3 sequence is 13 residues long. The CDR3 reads CASSLQGDTEAFF. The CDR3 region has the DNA TGTGCCAGCTCACTACAGGGAGACACTGAAGCTTTCTTT.

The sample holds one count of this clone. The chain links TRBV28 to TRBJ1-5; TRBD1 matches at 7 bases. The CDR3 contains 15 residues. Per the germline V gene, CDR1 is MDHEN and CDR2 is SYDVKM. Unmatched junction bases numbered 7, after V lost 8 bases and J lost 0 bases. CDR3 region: CASRYTGVSNQPQHF. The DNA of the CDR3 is TGTGCCAGCCGGTATACAGGGGTTAGCAATCAGCCCCAGCATTTT.